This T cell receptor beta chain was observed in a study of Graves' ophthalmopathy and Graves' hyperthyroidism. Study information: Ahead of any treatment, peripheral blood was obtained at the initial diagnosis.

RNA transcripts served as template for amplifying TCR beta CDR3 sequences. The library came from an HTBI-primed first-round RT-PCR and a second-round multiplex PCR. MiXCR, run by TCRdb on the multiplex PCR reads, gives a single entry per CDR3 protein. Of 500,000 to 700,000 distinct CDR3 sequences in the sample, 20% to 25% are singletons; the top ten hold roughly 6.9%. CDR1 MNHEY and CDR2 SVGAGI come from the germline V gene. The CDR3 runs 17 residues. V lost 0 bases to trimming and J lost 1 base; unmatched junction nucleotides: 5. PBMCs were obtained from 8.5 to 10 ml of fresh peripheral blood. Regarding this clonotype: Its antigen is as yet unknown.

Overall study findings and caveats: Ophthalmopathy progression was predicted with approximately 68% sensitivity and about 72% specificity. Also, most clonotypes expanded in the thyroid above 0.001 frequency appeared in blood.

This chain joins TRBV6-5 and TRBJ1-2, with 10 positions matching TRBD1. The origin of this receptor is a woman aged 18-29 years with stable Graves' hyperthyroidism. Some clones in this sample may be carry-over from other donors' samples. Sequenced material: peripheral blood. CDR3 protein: CASSYSTGGKFNYGYTF. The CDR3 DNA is TGTGCCAGCAGTTACTCGACAGGGGGCAAATTTAACTATGGCTACACCTTC.